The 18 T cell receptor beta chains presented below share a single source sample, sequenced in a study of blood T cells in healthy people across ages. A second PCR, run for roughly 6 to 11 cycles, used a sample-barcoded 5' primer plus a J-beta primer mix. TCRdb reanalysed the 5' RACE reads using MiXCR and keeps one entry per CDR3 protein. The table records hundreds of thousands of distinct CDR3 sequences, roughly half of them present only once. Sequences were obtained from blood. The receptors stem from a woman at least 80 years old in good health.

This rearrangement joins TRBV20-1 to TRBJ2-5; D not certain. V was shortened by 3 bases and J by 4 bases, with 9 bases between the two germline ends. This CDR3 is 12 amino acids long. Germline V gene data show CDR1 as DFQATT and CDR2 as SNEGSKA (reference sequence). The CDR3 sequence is CSASGPTETQYF. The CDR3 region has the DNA TGCAGTGCTAGTGGGCCTACAGAGACCCAGTACTTC.

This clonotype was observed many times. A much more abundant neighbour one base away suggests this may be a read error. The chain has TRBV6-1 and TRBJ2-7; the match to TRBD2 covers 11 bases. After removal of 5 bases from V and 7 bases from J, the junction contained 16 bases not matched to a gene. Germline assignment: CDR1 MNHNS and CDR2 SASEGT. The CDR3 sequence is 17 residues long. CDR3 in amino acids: CASSPSPGLAEGNEQYF. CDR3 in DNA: TGTGCCAGCAGTCCATCTCCGGGACTAGCGGAGGGGAATGAGCAGTACTTC.

The CDR3 here is CAINTGLSEQFF. CDR3 in DNA: TGTGCCATCAATACTGGTTTGTCTGAGCAGTTCTTC. This rearrangement joins TRBV10-3 to TRBJ2-1; D is uncertain. The CDR3 loop spans 12 amino acids. The germline gives CDR1 ENHRY, CDR2 SYGVKD. V lost 7 bases and J lost 9, with 13 bases in between.

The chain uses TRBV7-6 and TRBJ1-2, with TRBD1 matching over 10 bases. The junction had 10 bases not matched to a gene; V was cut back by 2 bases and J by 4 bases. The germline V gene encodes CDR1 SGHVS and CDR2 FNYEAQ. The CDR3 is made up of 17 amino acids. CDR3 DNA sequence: TGTGCCAGCAGCTTATCCCCCGGGACAGGGGCCATCTATGGCTACACCTTC. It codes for CASSLSPGTGAIYGYTF.

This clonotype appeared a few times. CDR3 DNA sequence: TGTGCCAGCAGCGTAGAGGGCAGGGAGACAGATACGCAGTATTTT. Translated: CASSVEGRETDTQYF. The V and J genes are TRBV9 and TRBJ2-3; D is possibly TRBD1 or TRBD2 (5 bases each). The CDR3 spans 15 residues. V shed 0 bases and J shed 3 bases, with 11 bases lying between them. CDR1 is SGDLS, CDR2 YYNGEE, per germline.

The CDR3 is CASSLALGMNTEAFF. CDR3 DNA sequence: TGCGCCAGCAGCTTGGCCTTAGGCATGAACACTGAAGCTTTCTTT. The V and J genes are TRBV5-1 and TRBJ1-1; no definite D call. This CDR3 has 15 residues. V dropped 0 bases and J dropped 0 bases, with 9 bases sitting between them. CDR1 is SGHRS and CDR2 is YFSETQ in the germline V gene.

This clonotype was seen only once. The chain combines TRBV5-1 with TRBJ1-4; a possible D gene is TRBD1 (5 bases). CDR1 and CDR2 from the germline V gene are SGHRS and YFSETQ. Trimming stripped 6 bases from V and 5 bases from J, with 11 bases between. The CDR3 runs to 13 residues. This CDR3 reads CASNRDPNEKLFF. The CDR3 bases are TGCGCCAGCAACCGGGACCCCAATGAAAAACTGTTTTTT.

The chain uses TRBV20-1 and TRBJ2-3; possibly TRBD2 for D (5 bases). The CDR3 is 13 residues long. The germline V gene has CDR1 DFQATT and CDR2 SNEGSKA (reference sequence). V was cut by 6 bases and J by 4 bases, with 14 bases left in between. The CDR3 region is CSARVGTPDTQYF. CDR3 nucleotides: TGCAGTGCGAGGGTAGGCACACCAGATACGCAGTATTTT.

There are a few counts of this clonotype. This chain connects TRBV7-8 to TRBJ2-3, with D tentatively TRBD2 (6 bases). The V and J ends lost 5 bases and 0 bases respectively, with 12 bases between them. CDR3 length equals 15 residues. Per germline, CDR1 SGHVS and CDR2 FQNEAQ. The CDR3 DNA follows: TGTGCCAGCAGCGCCCGGGACTTCAGCACAGATACGCAGTATTTT. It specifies CASSARDFSTDTQYF.

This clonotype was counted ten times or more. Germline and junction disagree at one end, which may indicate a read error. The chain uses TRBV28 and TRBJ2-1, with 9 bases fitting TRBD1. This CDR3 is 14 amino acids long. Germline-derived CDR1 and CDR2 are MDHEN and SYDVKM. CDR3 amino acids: CASSIWTGAGEQFF. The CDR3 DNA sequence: TGTGCCAGCAGTATATGGACAGGGGCGGGAGAGCAGTTCTTC.

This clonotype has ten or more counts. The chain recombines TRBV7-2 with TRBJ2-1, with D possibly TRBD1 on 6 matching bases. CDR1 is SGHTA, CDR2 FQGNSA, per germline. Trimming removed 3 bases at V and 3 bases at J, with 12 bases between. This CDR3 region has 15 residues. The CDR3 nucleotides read TGTGCCAGCAGCTTGGCACGGGGACACTACAATGAGCAGTTCTTC. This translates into CASSLARGHYNEQFF.

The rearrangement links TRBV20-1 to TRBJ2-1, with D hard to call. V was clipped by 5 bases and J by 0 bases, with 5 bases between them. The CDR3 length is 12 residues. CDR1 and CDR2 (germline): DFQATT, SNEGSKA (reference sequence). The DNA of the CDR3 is TGCAGTGCTGAGACCTCCTACAATGAGCAGTTCTTC. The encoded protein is CSAETSYNEQFF.

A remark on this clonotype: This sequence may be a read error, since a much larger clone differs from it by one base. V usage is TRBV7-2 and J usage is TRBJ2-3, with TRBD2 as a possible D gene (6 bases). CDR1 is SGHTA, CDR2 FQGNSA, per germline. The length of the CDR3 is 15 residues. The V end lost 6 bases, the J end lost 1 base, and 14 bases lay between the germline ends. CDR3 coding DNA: TGTGCCAGCAGGTCTGGGTCGGGGGGCACAGATACGCAGTATTTT. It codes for CASRSGSGGTDTQYF.

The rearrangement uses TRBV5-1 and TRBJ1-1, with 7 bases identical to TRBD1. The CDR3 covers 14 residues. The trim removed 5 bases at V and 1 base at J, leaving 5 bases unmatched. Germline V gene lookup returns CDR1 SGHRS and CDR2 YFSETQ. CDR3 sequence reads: CASRMGQQNTEAFF. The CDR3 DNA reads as TGCGCCAGCAGGATGGGACAGCAGAACACTGAAGCTTTCTTT. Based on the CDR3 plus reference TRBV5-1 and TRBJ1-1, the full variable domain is KAGVTQTPRYLIKTRGQQVTLSCSPISGHRSVSWYQQTPGQGLQFLFEYFSETQRNKGNFPGRFSGRQFSNSRSEMNVSTLELGDSALYLCASRMGQQNTEAFFGQGTRLTVV.

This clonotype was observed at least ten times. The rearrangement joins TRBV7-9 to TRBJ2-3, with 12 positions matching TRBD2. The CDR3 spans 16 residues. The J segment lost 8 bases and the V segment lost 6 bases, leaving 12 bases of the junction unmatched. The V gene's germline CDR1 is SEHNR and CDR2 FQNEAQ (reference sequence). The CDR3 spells CASSPTAGLAGLTQYF. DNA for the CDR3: TGTGCCAGCAGTCCCACCGCGGGACTAGCGGGCCTTACGCAGTATTTT.

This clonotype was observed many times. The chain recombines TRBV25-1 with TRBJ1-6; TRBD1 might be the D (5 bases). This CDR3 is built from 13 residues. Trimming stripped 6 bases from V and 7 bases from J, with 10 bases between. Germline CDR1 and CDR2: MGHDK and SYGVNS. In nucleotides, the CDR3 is TGTGCCAGCAGGGAGGGACCAAATTCACCCCTCCACTTT. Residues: CASREGPNSPLHF.

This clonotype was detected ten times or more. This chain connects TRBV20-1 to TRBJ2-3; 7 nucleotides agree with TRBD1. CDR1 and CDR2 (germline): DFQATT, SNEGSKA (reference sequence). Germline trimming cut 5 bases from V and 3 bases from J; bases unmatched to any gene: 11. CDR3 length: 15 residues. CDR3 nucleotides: TGCAGTGCTCCACTCAGGACAGGAGGTACAGATACGCAGTATTTT. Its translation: CSAPLRTGGTDTQYF.

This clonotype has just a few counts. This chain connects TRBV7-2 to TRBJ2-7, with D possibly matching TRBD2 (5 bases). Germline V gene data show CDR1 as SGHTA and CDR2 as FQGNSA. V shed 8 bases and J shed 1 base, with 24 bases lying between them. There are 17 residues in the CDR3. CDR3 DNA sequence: TGTGCCAGCGGTGGCCCAGGAGGAGGAGCGAGTTCCTACGAGCAGTACTTC. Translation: CASGGPGGGASSYEQYF.